This entry concerns a single T cell receptor beta chain. The antigen is not known. The CDR3 runs 13 residues. Germline values: CDR1 SGDLS, CDR2 YYNGEE. Trimming took off 2 bases at V and 5 bases at J, with 11 bases between the two ends. This record belongs to a study of cytomegalovirus exposure and HLA in healthy donors. PCR used 60 Vbeta primers and 13 Jbeta primers. Here immunoSEQ multiplex PCR was the method, and the copy in TCRdb shows in-frame clones only, minus some. Of approximately 180,000 clones detected, roughly 84% appear once; the ten largest clones hold about 0.24%. Study results and limitations: TRBV6-2, TRBV6-3 and some other V segments were excluded as indistinguishable. When the data were analyzed later, several of the most significant clusters appeared to be linked to common viral pathogens.

The sequence derives from a girl younger than two in good health and CMV-seronegative. The V gene is TRBV9, the J gene TRBJ2-7; tentative D call: TRBD2 (6 bases). The material sequenced was PBMCs. CDR3 sequence reads: CASSVAGSNEQYF. In DNA form, the CDR3 reads TGTGCCAGCAGCGTGGCGGGGTCTAACGAGCAGTACTTC.